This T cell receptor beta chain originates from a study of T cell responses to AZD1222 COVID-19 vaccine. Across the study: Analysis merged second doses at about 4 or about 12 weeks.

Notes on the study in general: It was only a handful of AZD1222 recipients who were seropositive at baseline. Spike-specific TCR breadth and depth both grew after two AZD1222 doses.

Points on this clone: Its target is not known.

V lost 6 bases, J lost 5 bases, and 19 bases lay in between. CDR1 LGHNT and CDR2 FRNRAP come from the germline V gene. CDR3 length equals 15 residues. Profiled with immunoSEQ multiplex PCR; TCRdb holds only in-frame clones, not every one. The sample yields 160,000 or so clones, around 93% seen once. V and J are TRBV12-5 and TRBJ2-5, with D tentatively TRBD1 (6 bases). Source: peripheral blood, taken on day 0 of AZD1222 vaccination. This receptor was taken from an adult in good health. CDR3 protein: CASGGGQSPWETQYF. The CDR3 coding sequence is TGTGCTAGTGGCGGAGGACAGAGCCCGTGGGAGACCCAGTACTTC.